This passage covers 13 T cell receptor beta chains from one sample sequenced in a study of blood T cell repertoires in COVID-19. Profiling relied on immunoSEQ multiplex PCR, and the TCRdb table lists in-frame clones only, not all of them. The repertoire has hundreds of thousands of clones, roughly 81% of them found once; the top ten carry roughly 7.4%. The sequencing sample was made of peripheral blood. The receptor set was obtained from a woman older than 75 with COVID-19, enrolled during active disease.

The genes are TRBV28 and TRBJ1-1; TRBD1 matches at 7 bases. CDR1 is MDHEN and CDR2 is SYDVKM in the germline V gene. CDR3 length: 11 residues. V lost 6 bases and J lost 10; bases outside the gene matches: 5. The CDR3 is CASSLGTVAFF. The CDR3 DNA follows: TGTGCCAGCAGCCTCGGGACAGTAGCTTTCTTT.

This chain links TRBV6-2 or TRBV6-3 with TRBJ1-1; the D is unclear. Per germline, CDR1 MNHEY and CDR2 SVGEGT. CDR3 length: 18 amino acids. Trimming removed 2 bases from V and 1 base from J, with 20 bases in between. The CDR3 DNA reads TGTGCCAGCAGTTACCGGTCAGGCCCTAAAGAAGGGAACACTGAAGCTTTCTTT. Its translation: CASSYRSGPKEGNTEAFF.

J is TRBJ2-7 and V is TRBV6-4, with 9 bases that match TRBD2. The CDR3 length is 15 residues. Germline trimming cut 6 bases from V and 2 bases from J; bases unmatched to any gene: 8. CDR1 and CDR2 from the germline V gene are MRHNA and SNTAGT. CDR3 in amino acids: CASRREASGAYEQYF. In DNA form, the CDR3 reads TGTGCCAGCAGGAGGGAGGCTAGCGGGGCCTACGAGCAGTACTTC.

The chain links TRBV4-1 to TRBJ2-1; D might be TRBD2 (5 bases). Germline V gives CDR1 MGHRA, CDR2 YSYEKL. V lost 3 bases and J 7 bases, leaving 16 bases between the germline ends. There are 15 residues in the CDR3. CDR3 sequence (DNA): TGCGCCAGCAGCCATGTGGGAGTTGGAAGGAATGAGCAGTTCTTC. Translation gives CASSHVGVGRNEQFF.

The chain links TRBV9 to TRBJ1-2, with TRBD1 identical over 8 bases. Germline assignment: CDR1 SGDLS and CDR2 YYNGEE. The junction had 6 bases not matched to a gene; V was cut back by 4 bases and J by 7 bases. The CDR3 is 13 amino acids. This chain's CDR3 is CASSSRTGSGYTF. The CDR3 DNA is TGTGCCAGCAGCTCTCGGACAGGGAGTGGCTACACCTTC.

In DNA form, the CDR3 reads TGTGCCAGCAGCTTATCCACTCGACTTGTTATTAGCTCCTACAATGAGCAGTTCTTC. Translated, it gives CASSLSTRLVISSYNEQFF. V and J are TRBV11-3 and TRBJ2-1, with unresolved D. V lost 2 bases, J lost 0 bases, and 20 bases lay in between. The germline gives CDR1 SGHNT, CDR2 YENEEA. The CDR3 loop spans 19 amino acids.

This clone was recorded once. V usage is TRBV30 and J usage is TRBJ2-7, with 8 bases lining up with TRBD1. Germline CDR1 GTSNPN, CDR2 SVGIG (reference sequence). There are 14 residues in the CDR3. The V and J ends lost 2 bases and 7 bases, in that order; junction bases with no gene match: 10. CDR3: CAWSPIDRGGEQYF. CDR3 nucleotides: TGTGCCTGGAGTCCCATTGACAGGGGCGGGGAGCAGTACTTC.

The gene calls are TRBV19 and TRBJ2-3; 12 positions agree with TRBD1. CDR1 and CDR2 (germline): LNHDA, SQIVND (reference sequence). The CDR3 contains 16 residues. Germline trimming cut 3 bases from V and 6 bases from J; bases unmatched to any gene: 7. The CDR3 is CASSIGGTGGYDTQYF. The CDR3 nucleotides are TGTGCCAGTAGTATTGGTGGGACAGGGGGCTATGATACGCAGTATTTT.

The chain combines TRBV30 with TRBJ1-6, with 10 bases fitting TRBD1. Germline loops: CDR1 GTSNPN, CDR2 SVGIG (reference sequence). The V segment lost 2 bases and the J segment 5 bases; nucleotides outside the gene matches: 3. The CDR3 sequence is 15 residues long. The DNA of the CDR3 is TGTGCCTGGAGTAGACAGGGGGCTGATAATTCACCCCTCCACTTT. As protein: CAWSRQGADNSPLHF.

The chain recombines TRBV3-1 (or the pseudogene TRBV3-2) with TRBJ1-1, with D possibly TRBD1 on 5 matching bases. This CDR3 region has 13 residues. CDR1 and CDR2 (germline): LGHDT, YNNKEL (reference sequence). V gave up 10 bases and J gave up 5 bases, with 17 bases separating them. The CDR3 DNA reads TGTGCCACCCGGATGGGGGGGGGAACTGAAGCTTTCTTT. Translated: CATRMGGGTEAFF.

The chain is built from TRBV6-2 or TRBV6-3 and TRBJ2-4; D is perhaps TRBD1 (8 bases). Germline values: CDR1 MNHEY, CDR2 SVGEGT. With 2 bases removed from V and 3 bases from J, the gap between germline ends came to 20 bases. This CDR3 has 18 amino acids. The CDR3 DNA sequence: TGTGCCAGCAGTTACGCAGGGGGCTCCGGGGGGTACAAAAACATTCAGTACTTC. The encoded protein is CASSYAGGSGGYKNIQYF.

The rearrangement joins TRBV29-1 to TRBJ2-1; TRBD2 matches at 9 bases. Losses at the gene ends were 5 bases for V and 0 bases for J; bases not matched to a gene: 8. CDR1 and CDR2 from the germline V gene are SQVTM and ANQGSEA. The length of the CDR3 is 16 residues. CDR3 region: CSVLQREESSYNEQFF. CDR3 nucleotides: TGCAGCGTTTTACAGCGGGAGGAGAGCTCCTACAATGAGCAGTTCTTC.

The J gene is TRBJ2-1, the V gene TRBV11-3; 10 bases match TRBD1. J was trimmed by 3 bases and V by 4 bases; bases with no gene match: 3. The CDR3 contains 15 residues. Germline values: CDR1 SGHNT, CDR2 YENEEA. The CDR3 loop reads CASSSGTGVYNEQFF. CDR3 coding DNA: TGTGCCAGCAGCTCCGGGACAGGGGTCTACAATGAGCAGTTCTTC.